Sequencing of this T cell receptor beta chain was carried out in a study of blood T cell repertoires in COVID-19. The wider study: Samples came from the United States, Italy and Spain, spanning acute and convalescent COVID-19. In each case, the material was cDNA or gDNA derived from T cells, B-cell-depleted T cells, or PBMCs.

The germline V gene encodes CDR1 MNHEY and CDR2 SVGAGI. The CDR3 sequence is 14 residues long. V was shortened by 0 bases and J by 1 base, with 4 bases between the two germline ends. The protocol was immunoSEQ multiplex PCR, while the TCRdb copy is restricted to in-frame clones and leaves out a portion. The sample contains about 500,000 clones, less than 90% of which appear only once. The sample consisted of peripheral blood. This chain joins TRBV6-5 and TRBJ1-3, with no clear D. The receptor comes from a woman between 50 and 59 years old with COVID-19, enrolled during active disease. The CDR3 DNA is TGTGCCAGCAGTTACTCGAGATCTGGAAACACCATATATTTT. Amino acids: CASSYSRSGNTIYF.